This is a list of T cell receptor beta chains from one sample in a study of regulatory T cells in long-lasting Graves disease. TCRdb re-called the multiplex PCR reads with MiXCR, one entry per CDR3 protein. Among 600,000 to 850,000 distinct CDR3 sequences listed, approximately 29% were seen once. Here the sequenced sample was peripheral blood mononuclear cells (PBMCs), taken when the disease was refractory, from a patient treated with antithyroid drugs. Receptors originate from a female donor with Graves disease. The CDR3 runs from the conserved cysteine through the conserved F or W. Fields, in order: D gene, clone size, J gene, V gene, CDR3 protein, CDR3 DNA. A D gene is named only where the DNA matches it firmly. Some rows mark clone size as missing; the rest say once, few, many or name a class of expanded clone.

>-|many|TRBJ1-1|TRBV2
CASNRLSKNTEAFF
TGTGCCAGCAATCGTCTCAGTAAAAACACTGAAGCTTTCTTT
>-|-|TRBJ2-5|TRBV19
CASSGAGNWDQYF
TGTGCCAGTAGTGGGGCAGGGAATTGGGACCAGTACTTC
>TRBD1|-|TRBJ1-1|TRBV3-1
CASSLGDRGRRNAEAFF
TGTGCCAGCAGCCTCGGGGACAGGGGGCGCAGGAACGCTGAAGCTTTCTTT
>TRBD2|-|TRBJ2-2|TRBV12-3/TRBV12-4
CASSTTSVNTGELFF
TGTGCCAGCAGTACGACTAGCGTGAACACCGGGGAGCTGTTTTTT
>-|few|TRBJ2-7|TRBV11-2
CASSFPGPNEQYF
TGTGCCAGCAGCTTCCCAGGCCCCAACGAGCAGTACTTC
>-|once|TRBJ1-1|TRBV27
CASGYPGLFDAFF
TGTGCCAGCGGTTACCCGGGACTCTTTGATGCTTTCTTT
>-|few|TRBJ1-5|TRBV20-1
CSASRPGGGQPQHF
TGCAGTGCTAGTCGGCCAGGCGGGGGTCAGCCCCAGCATTTT
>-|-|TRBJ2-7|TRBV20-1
CSARVLSYEQYF
TGCAGTGCTAGGGTCCTCTCCTACGAGCAGTACTTC
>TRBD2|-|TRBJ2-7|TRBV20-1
CSATRTSGRGYEQYF
TGCAGTGCCACGAGGACTAGCGGGAGAGGGTACGAGCAGTACTTC
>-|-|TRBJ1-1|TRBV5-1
CASSLESRASEAFF
TGCGCCAGCAGCTTGGAGTCCAGGGCCTCTGAAGCTTTCTTT
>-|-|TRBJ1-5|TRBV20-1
CSARESRGWDQPQHF
TGCAGTGCTAGAGAGTCTAGGGGGTGGGATCAGCCCCAGCATTTT
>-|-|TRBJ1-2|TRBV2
CASSSWDRSQDNYGYTF
TGTGCCAGCAGTTCTTGGGACCGCAGTCAGGATAACTATGGCTACACCTTC
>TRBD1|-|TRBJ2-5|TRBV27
CASSGTGEGMTYF
TGTGCCAGCAGTGGGACAGGGGAGGGGATGACTTACTTC
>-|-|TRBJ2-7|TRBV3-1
CASSQGAQTYEQYF
TGTGCCAGCAGCCAAGGTGCGCAGACCTACGAGCAGTACTTC
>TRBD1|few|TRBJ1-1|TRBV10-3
CAISGQGSNTEAFF
TGTGCCATCAGTGGACAGGGTTCTAACACTGAAGCTTTCTTT
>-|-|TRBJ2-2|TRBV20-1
CSVRGRANTGELFF
TGCAGTGTCAGGGGCAGGGCGAACACCGGGGAGCTGTTTTTT
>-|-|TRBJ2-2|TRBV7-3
CASTSLTGELFF
TGTGCCAGCACATCTTTAACCGGGGAGCTGTTTTTT
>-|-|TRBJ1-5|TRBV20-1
CSARERRPTSGQPQHF
TGCAGTGCTAGAGAGAGGCGACCGACTTCTGGTCAGCCCCAGCATTTT
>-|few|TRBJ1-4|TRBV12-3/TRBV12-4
CASSSDRTTNEKLFF
TGTGCCAGCAGTTCCGACAGAACAACTAATGAAAAACTGTTTTTT
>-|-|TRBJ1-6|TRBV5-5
CASTVRGGYVDSPLHF
TGTGCCAGCACCGTTAGGGGAGGGTATGTCGATTCACCCCTCCACTTT
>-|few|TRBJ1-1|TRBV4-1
CASSQDGTDEAFF
TGCGCCAGCAGCCAAGACGGGACGGACGAAGCTTTCTTT
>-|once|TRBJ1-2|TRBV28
CASTSLPAGFGYTF
TGTGCCAGCACCTCACTCCCGGCAGGGTTTGGCTACACCTTC
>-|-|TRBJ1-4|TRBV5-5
CASSELQAGKVEKLFF
TGTGCCAGCAGCGAATTACAGGCAGGGAAGGTTGAAAAACTGTTTTTT